This T cell receptor (beta chain) was recovered during a study of healthy donors' naive CD4 and CD8 T cells. The ends lost 3 bases at V and 2 bases at J; junction bases unmatched: 6. Germline V gene data show CDR1 as DFQATT and CDR2 as SNEGSKA (reference sequence). This CDR3 contains 15 residues. A linear amplification protocol produced the TCR libraries from around 500 ng of total RNA. TCRdb re-derived calls from the reads in MiXCR, one entry per CDR3 protein. The sample consists of approximately 180,000 distinct CDR3 sequences, 74% of them appearing once. The sequenced sample was naive CD4+ and CD8+ T cells sorted from blood, pooled from several donors. The receptor's source is a pool of human donors in good health; the sample pools cells from several healthy donors. The genes are TRBV20-1 and TRBJ1-5; 8 positions agree with TRBD1. In nucleotides, the CDR3 is TGCAGTGCTAGTGCAGGGGGCCTTGGCAATCAGCCCCAGCATTTT. Amino acids: CSASAGGLGNQPQHF.